A single sample is the source of the 3 T cell receptor beta chains below, sequenced in a study of T-cell reconstitution after alpha-beta-depleted transplantation in children. Unique molecular identifiers were incorporated during preparation of the TCRbeta library. TCRdb reprocessed the PCR reads with MiXCR, giving one entry per CDR3 protein. This table has 600,000 or so distinct CDR3 sequences, 20% to 25% appearing once. Sequencing was performed on PBMCs, mostly from graft donor cells, taken 360 days after TCRalphabeta/CD19-depleted stem cell transplant. The receptors shown here come from a boy less than two years old who had a stem cell transplant for acute myeloid leukemia, so the T cells may come from the graft donor.

The rearrangement joins TRBV7-6 to TRBJ2-3, with TRBD2 matching over 8 bases. The J segment lost 1 base and the V segment lost 5 bases, leaving 17 bases of the junction unmatched. The germline V gene encodes CDR1 SGHVS and CDR2 FNYEAQ. The CDR3 extends over 19 amino acids. The CDR3 bases are TGTGCCAGCAGCGTTACCTCCGGGTTCGCGGGGGGCCGCACAGATACGCAGTATTTT. Its protein product is CASSVTSGFAGGRTDTQYF.

There are many counts of this clonotype. The gene calls are TRBV7-2 and TRBJ2-2; possible D gene TRBD1, 6 bases. The CDR3 spans 15 residues. Germline CDR1 SGHTA, CDR2 FQGNSA. Deletions cut 4 bases from V and 1 base from J, with 10 bases between. DNA for the CDR3: TGTGCCAGCAGCTCAGACAGGATGAACACCGGGGAGCTGTTTTTT. Amino acids: CASSSDRMNTGELFF.

In this sample, this clonotype turned up a few times. This chain links TRBV27 with TRBJ2-3, with D possibly TRBD2 on 5 matching bases. The germline gives CDR1 MNHEY, CDR2 SMNVEV (reference sequence). Trimming took 1 base from V and 7 from J, leaving 18 bases between them. The CDR3 totals 16 residues. The CDR3 region is CASSLYEGSFRNTQYF. The CDR3 DNA is TGTGCCAGCAGTTTATATGAGGGCTCCTTTCGGAATACGCAGTATTTT.